This T cell receptor (beta chain) was captured by sequencing in a study of cytomegalovirus exposure and HLA in healthy donors. Study-wide background: Earlier results showed 90 million to 120 million unique TCR beta sequences derived from some 180 million T cells.

Of note for this clone: Its target is not known.

Findings of the study overall: Earlier analysis yielded a pattern in which most TCR beta V segments were productive about 90% or about 30% of the time.

CDR1 is MNHEY, CDR2 SVGAGI, per germline. The CDR3 totals 15 residues. V lost 4 bases, J lost 4 bases, and 7 bases stayed unmatched. The PCR was carried out with 60 Vbeta primers and 13 Jbeta primers. Only in-frame clones appear in the TCRdb table, and some are missing; sequencing was by immunoSEQ multiplex PCR. Found here are fewer than 200,000 clones, over 75% of them singletons; the top ten hold under 3%. The specimen was PBMCs. The V call is TRBV6-5, the J call TRBJ2-7; 10 bases match TRBD1. The sequence came from a male donor in good health and CMV-seronegative. The CDR3 loop is CASSSLRQGAYEQYF. DNA of the CDR3: TGTGCCAGCAGTTCACTACGACAGGGGGCTTACGAGCAGTACTTC.